This is a list of T cell receptor beta chains from one sample in a study of cytomegalovirus exposure and HLA in healthy donors. Libraries were prepared by immunoSEQ multiplex PCR; TCRdb keeps only in-frame clonotypes and omits some of them. The profile covers hundreds of thousands of clones, with roughly 88% appearing a single time and around 0.8% taken by the ten largest. The specimen was PBMCs. Receptor source: a woman aged 18-29 years in good health and CMV-seronegative. CDR3s include the opening cysteine and the closing phenylalanine or tryptophan. D genes are given only for firm matches. Clone size is stated in some rows and not others, as once, few, many or a class when expanded.

j_call clone_size d_call cdr3_length v_call cdr3_nt cdr3_aa
TRBJ2-2 - - 15 TRBV10-2 TGCGCCAGCAGTGAGCCGGACTCCAATGACGGGGAGCTGTTTTTT CASSEPDSNDGELFF
TRBJ2-7 - TRBD2 14 TRBV7-9 TGTGCCAGCAGCAACTATGGACTAGCGCACGAGCAGTACTTC CASSNYGLAHEQYF
TRBJ1-2 - - 15 TRBV2 TGTGCCAGCAGTGAATTAAGGGGGATTGGGGAGGGCTACACCTTC CASSELRGIGEGYTF
TRBJ2-1 - TRBD2 14 TRBV5-1 TGCGCCAGCAGCTTGGGTAGCGGGGGTTTCGAGCAGTTCTTC CASSLGSGGFEQFF
TRBJ2-6 - - 15 TRBV5-1 TGCGCCAGCAGCGAGAGTTCTCCTGGGGCCAACGTCCTGACTTTC CASSESSPGANVLTF
TRBJ2-1 - TRBD2 21 TRBV7-3 TGTGCCAGCAGCTTAAGAGTAGTTTGGACTAGCGGTAATAGCTCCTACAATGAGCAGTTCTTC CASSLRVVWTSGNSSYNEQFF
TRBJ2-2 - - 16 TRBV19 TGTGCCAGTGCCCCCCGTAACAGATTGAACACCGGGGAGCTGTTTTTT CASAPRNRLNTGELFF
TRBJ2-7 few - 13 TRBV2 TGTGCCAGCATTCCTCCAGGGAGGTACGAGCAGTACTTC CASIPPGRYEQYF
TRBJ2-2 - TRBD1 16 TRBV19 TGTGCCAGTACTAGAGGGACAGGGGCAAACACCGGGGAGCTGTTTTTT CASTRGTGANTGELFF
TRBJ2-1 once TRBD2 18 TRBV4-1 TGCGCCAGCAGCCAATCTCCTCCAGCGGGAGGGCCGCCCAATGAGCAGTTCTTC CASSQSPPAGGPPNEQFF
TRBJ2-7 - TRBD2 16 TRBV7-2 TGTGCCAGCAGCTTCTCCGGGGCGGGAGGGCCCCACGAGCAGTACTTC CASSFSGAGGPHEQYF
TRBJ1-5 - - 15 TRBV15 TGTGCCACCAGCAGAGTGGCAACAGGGAATCAGCCCCAGCATTTT CATSRVATGNQPQHF
TRBJ2-4 - TRBD1 16 TRBV6-1 TGTGCCAGCAGTGGCCTCCCCGGGACAGGGGGCGACATTCAGTACTTC CASSGLPGTGGDIQYF
TRBJ2-3 - - 17 TRBV11-1 TGTGCCAGCAGCTTAGGGCAACTAGATAGTAGGACAGATACGCAGTATTTT CASSLGQLDSRTDTQYF
TRBJ1-2 once - 16 TRBV7-9 TGTGCCAGCAGCCCAGCTGCGCAGGGCTTTAACTATGGCTACACCTTC CASSPAAQGFNYGYTF
TRBJ1-5 - - 13 TRBV15 TGTGCCACCAGCACCTACAGGAATCAGCCCCAGCATTTT CATSTYRNQPQHF
TRBJ2-7 few TRBD2 13 TRBV2 TGTGCCAGCAGCGGCGGGAGGAACAACGAGCAGTACTTC CASSGGRNNEQYF
TRBJ2-7 once - 14 TRBV27 TGTGCCAGCAGACTTAGCGGTACCTCCTACGAGCAGTACTTC CASRLSGTSYEQYF
TRBJ1-4 - - 14 TRBV27 TGTGCCAGCAGTCGCAGGGTGGTCGGTGAAAAACTGTTTTTT CASSRRVVGEKLFF
TRBJ2-3 - - 15 TRBV4-1 TGCGCCAGCAGCCAAGTCGGTGCTAGCACAGATACGCAGTATTTT CASSQVGASTDTQYF
TRBJ1-1 - TRBD1 16 TRBV27 TGTGCCAGCAGTCCCCAGACAGGGGTGATGAACACTGAAGCTTTCTTT CASSPQTGVMNTEAFF
TRBJ2-7 - - 15 TRBV6-1 TGTGCCAGCAGTGGTTGGGCGGGCAGAGCCTACGAGCAGTACTTC CASSGWAGRAYEQYF
TRBJ1-4 - TRBD1 16 TRBV28 TGTGCCAGCAGAACCGGGACAGGGGTCACTAATGAAAAACTGTTTTTT CASRTGTGVTNEKLFF
TRBJ1-2 few - 13 TRBV6-5 TGTGCCAGCAGCCACCAGGCTAACTATGGCTACACCTTC CASSHQANYGYTF
TRBJ2-1 - - 16 TRBV6-5 TGTGCCAGCAGTTACTTCACGGGACTCTCCCACAATGAGCAGTTCTTC CASSYFTGLSHNEQFF
TRBJ2-5 - TRBD1 14 TRBV13 TGTGCCAGCAGCGACAGGGGGGGCCAAGAGACCCAGTACTTC CASSDRGGQETQYF
TRBJ2-7 - - 13 TRBV30 TGTGCCTGGAGTCAGGGGACAACCTACGAGCAGTACTTC CAWSQGTTYEQYF
TRBJ1-3 - TRBD1 15 TRBV27 TGTGCCAGCACCCAGACCGGGACAGGGGGCAACACCATATATTTT CASTQTGTGGNTIYF
TRBJ1-5 - - 11 TRBV2 TGTGCCAGCAGAATGTCCGGGCCCCAGCATTTT CASRMSGPQHF
TRBJ1-4 - TRBD1 16 TRBV15 TGTGCCACCAGCCCACAAACAGGACAGGGGTATGAAAAACTGTTTTTT CATSPQTGQGYEKLFF
TRBJ2-1 - TRBD1 15 TRBV5-4 TGTGCCAGCAGTCTTGGACAGGGCTCCTACAATGAGCAGTTCTTC CASSLGQGSYNEQFF
TRBJ2-2 - TRBD1 16 TRBV19 TGTGCCAGTAGTATAACGGGGACAGGGAACACCGGGGAGCTGTTTTTT CASSITGTGNTGELFF
TRBJ1-1 - - 14 TRBV6-5 TGTGCCAGCAGTTACTCGAGGGGGGGCACTGAAGCTTTCTTT CASSYSRGGTEAFF
TRBJ1-4 - TRBD1 15 TRBV6-5 TGTGCCAGCAGTAACAGGGGGCTGGAGGGTTTTAAACTGTTTTTT CASSNRGLEGFKLFF
TRBJ1-5 once - 13 TRBV6-5 TGTGCCAGCAGTGACAGGATCAATCAGCCCCAGCATTTT CASSDRINQPQHF
TRBJ2-1 - TRBD2 15 TRBV27 TGTGCCAGCAGTGAACTAGCGGGCCGCTACAATGAGCAGTTCTTC CASSELAGRYNEQFF
TRBJ2-2 - - 14 TRBV6-1 TGTGCCAGCAGTGAGACACAAAACACCGGGGAGCTGTTTTTT CASSETQNTGELFF
TRBJ2-5 once - 14 TRBV18 TGTGCCAGCTCACGGAGAGAGTACCAAGAGACCCAGTACTTC CASSRREYQETQYF
TRBJ1-6 - - 20 TRBV6-1 TGTGCCAGCAGTGAAAGGAGCCTCCCCCGCCCGAGCTCCTATAATTCACCCCTCCACTTT CASSERSLPRPSSYNSPLHF
TRBJ2-7 - - 14 TRBV27 TGTGCCAGCAGTCCGGGCAGGGGCTCCTACGAGCAGTACTTC CASSPGRGSYEQYF
TRBJ1-1 - TRBD1 14 TRBV27 TGTGCCAGCGGGACGGGACAGTCGAACACTGAAGCTTTCTTT CASGTGQSNTEAFF
TRBJ1-2 - TRBD1 16 TRBV7-9 TGTGCCAGCAGCGACATGGACAGGGGCCCGATCTATGGCTACACCTTC CASSDMDRGPIYGYTF
TRBJ2-7 - TRBD1 16 TRBV6-5 TGTGCCAGCAGTTACTCGGGCGGGACAGGGCACTACGAGCAGTACTTC CASSYSGGTGHYEQYF